The rows below give T cell receptor beta chains drawn from one sample of a study of long-term antiretroviral therapy in people with HIV. Produced via immunoSEQ multiplex PCR; TCRdb's table is partial and in-frame only. Among tens of thousands of clones listed, about 90% were seen once. The starting material was unsorted PBMCs, obtained 2 years after starting antiretroviral therapy. These receptors all stem from a man between 45 and 60 years old with HIV. CDR3s include the opening cysteine and the closing phenylalanine or tryptophan. D genes are given only for firm matches. The size of a clone is reported for some rows only, either as once, few or many, or as a class for expanded clones.

>.|17|TRBV7-2|TRBD2|TRBJ2-3
TGTGCCAGCAGCCCGCCGGGACTAGCGGGAGTGGCAGATACGCAGTATTTT
CASSPPGLAGVADTQYF
>once|15|TRBV7-2|TRBD1|TRBJ2-1
TGTGCCAGCAGCCGGGGACAGGGCCTGGACCATGAGCAGTTCTTC
CASSRGQGLDHEQFF
>few|15|TRBV4-1|.|TRBJ2-7
TGCGCCAGCAGTCAATTCAACCTCAGGACCTACGAGCAGTACTTC
CASSQFNLRTYEQYF
>.|16|TRBV5-6|TRBD2|TRBJ2-5
TGTGCCAGCAGCTCCTTGCGACTAGCGGGAAAGGAGACCCAGTACTTC
CASSSLRLAGKETQYF
>.|15|TRBV5-6|.|TRBJ1-3
TGTGCCAGCAGCTTTAACAGGGATGCTGGAAACACCATATATTTT
CASSFNRDAGNTIYF
>once|13|TRBV5-4|TRBD1|TRBJ2-7
TGTGCCAGCAGCTGGGGGACAGTCTACGAGCAGTACTTC
CASSWGTVYEQYF
>.|14|TRBV19|TRBD2|TRBJ2-1
TGTGCCAGCGCCCGACTAGCGGCCCGCAATGAGCAGTTCTTC
CASARLAARNEQFF
>.|19|TRBV7-2|.|TRBJ2-1
TGTGCCAGCAGCTCGCTTCGGGGAATATCACTGCGTTACCTCAATGAGCAGTTCTTC
CASSSLRGISLRYLNEQFF
>.|11|TRBV11-3|.|TRBJ2-3
TGTGCCAGCCAGGGACCAGATACGCAGTATTTT
CASQGPDTQYF
>.|13|TRBV5-5|.|TRBJ2-2
TGTGCCAGCACCGCCGGGTACACCGGGGAGCTGTTTTTT
CASTAGYTGELFF
>.|15|TRBV11-1|TRBD2|TRBJ2-1
TGTGCCAGCACCTCGACTAGCGGGGGGGCGAATGAGCAGTTCTTC
CASTSTSGGANEQFF
>.|15|TRBV5-8|.|TRBJ2-7
TGTGCCAGCAGTAGGGAGGTCGGATTGTCCTACGAGCAGTACTTC
CASSREVGLSYEQYF
>.|14|TRBV4-3|.|TRBJ2-3
TGCGCCAGCAGCCAAGGAAGAGGGCCAGATACGCAGTATTTT
CASSQGRGPDTQYF
>.|15|TRBV2|.|TRBJ2-2
TGTGCCAGCTTATGGCTAGCTAAACATACCGGGGAGCTGTTTTTT
CASLWLAKHTGELFF
>.|15|TRBV19|TRBD1|TRBJ2-7
TGTGCCAGTAGCAGAGGGACAGGGAACCCCTACGAGCAGTACTTC
CASSRGTGNPYEQYF
>.|16|TRBV7-9|.|TRBJ2-2
TGTGCCAGCAGCCCCCCCACCGGGTTCGTAACCGGGGAGCTGTTTTTT
CASSPPTGFVTGELFF
>.|15|TRBV25-1|.|TRBJ1-1
TGTGCCAGCAGTGAATTAGGCCGAGGGAACACTGAAGCTTTCTTT
CASSELGRGNTEAFF
>.|14|TRBV6-4|.|TRBJ2-7
TGTGCCAGCAGTGAATTCCCGACAGACTACGAGCAGTACTTC
CASSEFPTDYEQYF
>once|14|TRBV7-8|.|TRBJ2-5
TGTGCCAGCAGCTTACCGGGCAGCGCAGAGACCCAGTACTTC
CASSLPGSAETQYF
>.|14|TRBV7-2|.|TRBJ2-7
TGTGCCAGCAGCTTAGAAGCTTCCTTGCGCGAGCAGTACTTC
CASSLEASLREQYF
>few|14|TRBV27|.|TRBJ2-4
TGTGCCAGCAGTTTAAAGGGGGTGGGAAACATTCAGTACTTC
CASSLKGVGNIQYF
>.|17|TRBV11-3|TRBD1|TRBJ2-6
TGTGCCAGCAGCCTGGACAGGGGACGCTCTGGGGCCAACGTCCTGACTTTC
CASSLDRGRSGANVLTF
>.|17|TRBV9|.|TRBJ2-2
TGTGCCAGCAGCTTCACATCGACGGGGTTTCACACCGGGGAGCTGTTTTTT
CASSFTSTGFHTGELFF
>few|14|TRBV2|.|TRBJ1-6
TGTGCCAGCAGTGAAAGTCGCGGGCATTCACCCCTCCACTTT
CASSESRGHSPLHF
>.|14|TRBV18|TRBD1|TRBJ2-5
TGTGCCAGCTCACTCCAGGACAGGGAAGAGACCCAGTACTTC
CASSLQDREETQYF
>few|15|TRBV4-1|.|TRBJ2-6
TGCGCCAGCAGCCAAACGAGGGGTGTGGCCAACGTCCTGACTTTC
CASSQTRGVANVLTF
>.|17|TRBV7-8|.|TRBJ2-2
TGTGCCAGCAGCTTAGCCCTCGGGACACCCAACACCGGGGAGCTGTTTTTT
CASSLALGTPNTGELFF
>.|14|TRBV5-4|.|TRBJ1-2
TGTGCCAGCAGCTTGAGCACGGCTAACTATGGCTACACCTTC
CASSLSTANYGYTF
>.|18|TRBV5-4|.|TRBJ1-2
TGTGCCAGCAGTTTTGTGGACCCGGGCCCTTATTCGGGCTATGGCTACACCTTC
CASSFVDPGPYSGYGYTF
>.|15|TRBV11-3|TRBD1|TRBJ1-1
TGTGCCAGCACCCAGGAAGGGACAGGGGGCAAAAGGGCTTTCTTT
CASTQEGTGGKRAFF
>.|13|TRBV5-1|.|TRBJ2-3
TGCGCCAGCAGCTGGGCAAGCACAGATACGCAGTATTTT
CASSWASTDTQYF
>.|13|TRBV7-9|.|TRBJ1-2
TGTGCCAGCAATCGGGGACCTAACTATGGCTACACCTTC
CASNRGPNYGYTF
>.|18|TRBV5-1|TRBD2|TRBJ2-5
TGCGCCAGCAGCTTAAGCGGGAGTGGCGGGGCCAGAGGAGAGACCCAGTACTTC
CASSLSGSGGARGETQYF
>.|15|TRBV30|TRBD1|TRBJ2-7
TGTGCCTGGGGCGGTCCGGGACAGGGGGCGGGTGAGCAGTACTTC
CAWGGPGQGAGEQYF
>.|14|TRBV28|.|TRBJ1-1
TGTGCCAGCAGTTCCTTCTGGCAGCTCGGGCAAGCTTTCTTT
CASSSFWQLGQAFF
>once|15|TRBV5-5|TRBD1|TRBJ1-2
TGTGCCAGCAGCCATTGGGGGGACAGGGGGCTCGGCTACACCTTC
CASSHWGDRGLGYTF
>.|14|TRBV19|.|TRBJ2-1
TGTGCCAGTAGTCCGGGACGGGCCCCCGGGAGTGAGTTCTTC
CASSPGRAPGSEFF
>.|16|TRBV14|.|TRBJ2-5
TGTGCCAGCAGCGAGTTTCGCGGCAGCTTCCAAGAGACCCAGTACTTC
CASSEFRGSFQETQYF
>.|16|TRBV7-2|.|TRBJ2-2
TGTGCCAGCAGCTTATGGGCCGGACGAGACACCGGGGAGCTGTTTTTT
CASSLWAGRDTGELFF
>.|13|TRBV30|.|TRBJ1-3
TGTGCCTGGAGTGTTATCAGAGGAAACACCATATATTTT
CAWSVIRGNTIYF
>.|17|TRBV11-2|TRBD2|TRBJ2-1
TGTGCCAGCAGCAAGGGACTAGCGGGGTTGTCCTACAATGAGCAGTTCTTC
CASSKGLAGLSYNEQFF
>.|13|TRBV6-5|TRBD1|TRBJ2-7
TGTGCCAGCGGCCGGGACAGGGCACAAGAGCAGTACTTC
CASGRDRAQEQYF
>.|17|TRBV13|TRBD1|TRBJ2-2
TGTGCCAGCAGCTTAGGCCTCGGGACAGGGGCTCCCGGGGAGCTGTTTTTT
CASSLGLGTGAPGELFF
>.|14|TRBV5-5|.|TRBJ2-7
TGTGCCAGCAGCTTGACTATATACACCTACGAGCAGTACTTC
CASSLTIYTYEQYF
>once|15|TRBV5-4|.|TRBJ2-3
TGTGCCAGCAGCTTGGGCGGGGCGAGCACAGATACGCAGTATTTT
CASSLGGASTDTQYF
>.|15|TRBV5-1|TRBD1|TRBJ2-1
TGCGCCAGCAGCTTGGGAGGGGGCCTCTACAATGAGCAGTTCTTC
CASSLGGGLYNEQFF
>.|13|TRBV7-2|.|TRBJ1-1
TGTGCCAGCAGCGTACAGGCAGACACTGAAGCTTTCTTT
CASSVQADTEAFF
>few|12|TRBV19|.|TRBJ1-1
TGTGCCAGTAGTCTCGGGAACACTGAAGCTTTCTTT
CASSLGNTEAFF
>.|13|TRBV7-3|TRBD1|TRBJ2-1
TGTGCCAGCAGCGGGGACAGCTACAATGAGCAGTTCTTC
CASSGDSYNEQFF
>.|14|TRBV23-1|.|TRBJ1-1
TGCGCCAGCAGTCGGGCGGAGGGGAACACTGAAGCTTTCTTT
CASSRAEGNTEAFF
>.|17|TRBV28|TRBD2|TRBJ2-5
TGTGCCAGCAGAATCGGGCTAGCGGGAGGCATTCAAGAGACCCAGTACTTC
CASRIGLAGGIQETQYF
>.|16|TRBV7-9|.|TRBJ2-2
TGTGCCAGTAGCTTAGTAGCGGCGGGTATTACCGGGGAGCTGTTTTTT
CASSLVAAGITGELFF
>.|15|TRBV6-5|TRBD1|TRBJ1-1
TGTGCCAGCAGTTTCACAGGGGGCGCGAACACTGAAGCTTTCTTT
CASSFTGGANTEAFF
>.|15|TRBV5-5|.|TRBJ1-1
TGTGCCAGCAGCTTGGCCGGGGTGGGAGGGGCTGAAGCTTTCTTT
CASSLAGVGGAEAFF
>.|14|TRBV28|.|TRBJ1-1
TGTGCCAGCAGTTTATGGGGACGGAACACTGAAGCTTTCTTT
CASSLWGRNTEAFF